At least ten counts were recorded for the clone carrying this T cell receptor (beta chain). Its specificity is unknown. CDR1 and CDR2 (germline): SGHRS, YFSETQ. Losses at the gene ends were 4 bases for V and 8 bases for J; bases not matched to a gene: 9. The CDR3 is made up of 15 amino acids. This record belongs to a study of breast tumors, draining lymph nodes, adjacent tissues. The study's findings and limits: Tumor TCR diversity was below lymph nodes but above nontumor tissue.

TCRdb redid the calling of the multiplex PCR reads with MiXCR, one entry per CDR3 protein. The sample consists of fewer than 140,000 distinct CDR3 sequences, approximately 28% of them appearing once. The lymph nodes were axillary draining lymph nodes from breast cancer patients. The sample consisted of axillary lymph node tissue. The gene calls are TRBV5-1 and TRBJ1-4; 9 bases agree with TRBD1. The TCR sequence derives from a female donor with breast cancer. Some clones in this sample may be carry-over from other donors' samples. The CDR3, as DNA: TGCGCCAGCAGCATTTGGGGACAGGGAGACGAAAAACTGTTTTTT. Its translation: CASSIWGQGDEKLFF.